This T cell receptor (beta chain) was recovered during a study of vaccination and CD4 T cells after COVID-19. Study conclusions and caveats: Median counts of SARS-CoV-2-reactive clonotypes increased from around 20 to 38; this difference was not significant.

J lost 11 bases, V lost 5 bases, and 7 bases had no gene match. In germline, CDR1 is DFQATT, CDR2 SNEGSKA (reference sequence). The CDR3 has 13 residues. Oncomine TCR Beta short-read sequencing was applied to DNA from cultured CD4+ T cells. The template was genomic DNA from cultured CD4+ T cells. TCRdb re-analysed the PCR reads in MiXCR, keeping a single row per CDR3 protein. This sample has fewer than 15,000 distinct CDR3 sequences, with around 45% found just once. Treatment here: approximately nine-day PBMC culture with coronavirus spike peptide pools or control peptides (ViraFEST assay). Negative-selection isolation of CD4+ T cells was performed after 10 days of culture. The table lists this clonotype with a few counts. The target antigen is unknown.

The chain has TRBV20-1 and TRBJ1-6, with TRBD1 identical over 9 bases. The receptor was derived from a human donor who had recovered from COVID-19. The sample here was CD4+ T cells from blood, cultured in vitro, taken after SARS-CoV-2 vaccination. The CDR3 sequence is CSAWEGTGPPLHF. In nucleotides, the CDR3 is TGCAGTGCTTGGGAGGGGACAGGGCCACCCCTCCACTTT.